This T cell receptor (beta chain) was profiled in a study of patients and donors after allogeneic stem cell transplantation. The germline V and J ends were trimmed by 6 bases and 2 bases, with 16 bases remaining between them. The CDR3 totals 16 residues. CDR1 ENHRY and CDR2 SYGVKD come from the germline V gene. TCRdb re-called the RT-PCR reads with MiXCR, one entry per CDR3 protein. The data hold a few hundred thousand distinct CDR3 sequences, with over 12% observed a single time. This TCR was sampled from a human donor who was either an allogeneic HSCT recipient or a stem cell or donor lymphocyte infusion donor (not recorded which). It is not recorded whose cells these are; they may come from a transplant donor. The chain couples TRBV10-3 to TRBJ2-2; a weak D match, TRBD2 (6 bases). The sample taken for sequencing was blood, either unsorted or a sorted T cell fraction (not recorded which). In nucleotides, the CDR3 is TGTGCCATCAGGATTGCGGGGCAGCGAAACACCGGGGAGCTGTTTTTT. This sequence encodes CAIRIAGQRNTGELFF.